These 4 T cell receptor beta chains originate from one sample sequenced in a study of blood T cell dynamics during melanoma immunotherapy. Documented time point: week 3, after first cycle of checkpoint inhibitor. Assay: immunoSEQ multiplex PCR; the TCRdb copy retains only in-frame clones and omits some. The sample contains more than 10,000 clones, 80% of which appear only once. The sample consisted of blood, taken from a patient treated with checkpoint blockade. These receptor sequences come from a human donor with melanoma.

This clone has only one observation. Other DNA sequences within the sample encode an identical CDR3. The rearrangement links TRBV29-1 to TRBJ1-1; D is uncertain. Trimming removed 8 bases at V and 0 bases at J, with 13 bases between. The CDR3 runs to 13 residues. CDR1 is SQVTM, CDR2 ANQGSEA, per germline. The CDR3 region has the DNA TGCAGCACGTCGCAGCAGGTGAACACTGAAGCTTTCTTT. Translated, it gives CSTSQQVNTEAFF. Combining the CDR3 with reference TRBV29-1 and TRBJ1-1 gives the whole variable domain SAVISQKPSRDICQRGTSLTIQCQVDSQVTMMFWYRQQPGQSLTLIATANQGSEATYESGFVIDKFPISRPNLTFSTLTVSNMSPEDSSIYLCSTSQQVNTEAFFGQGTRLTVV.

The chain joins TRBV5-6 to TRBJ1-1, with D possibly TRBD1 on 6 matching bases. V dropped 0 bases and J dropped 5 bases, with 11 bases sitting between them. The germline V gene has CDR1 SGHDT and CDR2 YYEEEE. The CDR3 runs 14 residues. CDR3 region: CASSLGGGETEAFF. The CDR3 DNA sequence: TGTGCCAGCAGCTTGGGAGGGGGAGAAACTGAAGCTTTCTTT.

This clone was counted a few times. The rearrangement links TRBV19 to TRBJ1-5; TRBD1 matches 8 bases. Germline assignment: CDR1 LNHDA and CDR2 SQIVND (reference sequence). The CDR3 length is 13 residues. V lost 9 bases, J lost 4 bases, and 5 bases stayed unmatched. The CDR3 spells CASRQGRNQPQHF. CDR3 in DNA: TGTGCCAGCAGACAGGGGCGGAATCAGCCCCAGCATTTT.

The chain has TRBV18 and TRBJ1-2, with D possibly TRBD1 on 6 matching bases. Between the trimmed V and J ends, which lost 0 bases and 0 bases, there was a span of 14 bases. CDR3 size: 17 residues. Germline V CDR1 and CDR2: KGHSH, LQKENI. CDR3 nucleotides: TGTGCCAGCTCACCACCCGTAGGACAGAGAGCTAACTATGGCTACACCTTC. The encoded protein is CASSPPVGQRANYGYTF.